This TCR beta chain originates from a study of cytotoxic CD8 clonotypes in ibrutinib-treated CLL. Study overall: The patients, roughly ten relapsed/refractory and about 14 treatment-naive, included approximately 18 who were IGHV unmutated. Study results and caveats: Stable or contracted on treatment, public clonotypes were also uncommon.

With regard to this clone: Its specificity is unknown.

Produced via immunoSEQ multiplex PCR; TCRdb's table is partial and in-frame only. Of tens of thousands of clones in the sample, around 84% were seen once. From germline, CDR1 is LNHDA and CDR2 SQIVND (reference sequence). The CDR3 sequence is 16 residues long. V was shortened by 5 bases and J by 4 bases, with 18 bases between the two germline ends. The TCR sequence derives from a human donor with chronic lymphocytic leukemia. Sequenced here: PBMCs, sampled before ibrutinib treatment. V gene TRBV19 combines with J gene TRBJ1-5; perhaps TRBD1 as D (5 bases). This CDR3 is CASSWGSEAPNQPQHF. The CDR3 DNA reads TGTGCCAGTAGTTGGGGCAGTGAAGCCCCTAATCAGCCCCAGCATTTT. The full variable domain, completed using reference TRBV19 and TRBJ1-5, is DGGITQSPKYLFRKEGQNVTLSCEQNLNHDAMYWYRQDPGQGLRLIYYSQIVNDFQKGDIAEGYSVSREKKESFPLTVTSAQKNPTAFYLCASSWGSEAPNQPQHFGDGTRLSIL.